These T cell receptor beta chains were read from a single sample in a study of blood T cell repertoires in COVID-19. Assay used: immunoSEQ multiplex PCR; TCRdb lists only in-frame clones, some missing. This sample has about 80,000 clones, with 90% found just once. The sequenced material came from peripheral blood. The receptors come from a woman older than 75 with active or convalescent COVID-19. The CDR3 runs from the conserved cysteine through the conserved F or W. A D gene is named only where the DNA matches it firmly. Clone size, where shown, is once, few, many, or a class for clones that have expanded.

.	.	13	TRBJ2-2	TRBV30	TGTGCCTGGAGCACAAGGGGCACCGGGGAGCTGTTTTTT	CAWSTRGTGELFF
TRBD1	.	14	TRBJ2-7	TRBV2	TGTGCCAGCAAGGAACAGGGGGCTCTCTACGAGCAGTACTTC	CASKEQGALYEQYF
TRBD1	.	14	TRBJ1-1	TRBV7-9	TGTGCCAGCAGCTTATCAGGGGGTAACACTGAAGCTTTCTTT	CASSLSGGNTEAFF
TRBD1	.	15	TRBJ1-4	TRBV6-5	TGTGCCAGCAGAAAGACAGGGGGCAAGGGTGAAAAACTGTTTTTT	CASRKTGGKGEKLFF
.	.	14	TRBJ2-3	TRBV5-1	TGCGCCAGCAGCTTGGAAACTAGGGCAGATACGCAGTATTTT	CASSLETRADTQYF
.	.	16	TRBJ1-6	TRBV5-1	TGCGCCAGCAGCTTGGGGGACAATCGCTATAATTCACCCCTCCACTTT	CASSLGDNRYNSPLHF
.	.	12	TRBJ2-7	TRBV2	TGTGCCAGCACCTTCAGTGGCTACGAGCAGTACTTC	CASTFSGYEQYF
TRBD1	.	16	TRBJ2-2	TRBV6-5	TGTGCCAGCAGTTTTAGGACAGGGGGAGGGACCGGGGAGCTGTTTTTT	CASSFRTGGGTGELFF
.	.	16	TRBJ1-1	TRBV28	TGTGCCAGCAGTTTCATTATTGGGCTCCGGAACACTGAAGCTTTCTTT	CASSFIIGLRNTEAFF
.	.	14	TRBJ2-5	TRBV28	TGTGCCAGCAACGGCCCGGCAGGACAAGAGACCCAGTACTTC	CASNGPAGQETQYF
TRBD1	few	13	TRBJ1-1	TRBV3-1/TRBV3-2	TGTGCCAGCAGCCGACAGGGGGGCACTGAAGCTTTCTTT	CASSRQGGTEAFF
TRBD1	.	17	TRBJ2-6	TRBV5-1	TGCGCCAGCAGCTTGGGACAGGGGGCCTCTGGGGCCAACGTCCTGACTTTC	CASSLGQGASGANVLTF
TRBD2	.	14	TRBJ2-2	TRBV19	TGTGCCAGTAAGGTGGGAGGGCCAAGCGGGGAGCTGTTTTTT	CASKVGGPSGELFF
TRBD2	.	14	TRBJ2-1	TRBV7-2	TGTGCCAGCAGCCAGCTAGCGGGAGGTAATGAGCAGTTCTTC	CASSQLAGGNEQFF
.	.	17	TRBJ1-1	TRBV7-8	TGTGCCAGCAGCCGGACAGCTAATCGTTTAGTTGTTGGGGAAGCTTTCTTT	CASSRTANRLVVGEAFF
.	.	17	TRBJ1-5	TRBV7-8	TGTGCCAGCAGCCGAGTGGGAGTAAGTAATAGCAATCAGCCCCAGCATTTT	CASSRVGVSNSNQPQHF
TRBD2	.	15	TRBJ2-7	TRBV10-3	TGTGCCATCAGTGAGGTGTCTAGCGGACCATACGAGCAGTACTTC	CAISEVSSGPYEQYF
TRBD2	once	17	TRBJ2-7	TRBV3-1/TRBV3-2	TGTGCCAGCAGCCAAGATAGAGGACTAGCGGTCTCCTACGAGCAGTACTTC	CASSQDRGLAVSYEQYF
TRBD1	.	14	TRBJ2-7	TRBV5-1	TGCGCCAGCAGTCTCGGACAGGAAACCTACGAGCAGTACTTC	CASSLGQETYEQYF
TRBD1	.	15	TRBJ1-5	TRBV7-2	TGTGCCAGCAGCAAAACAGGGGAGGTTCGTCAGCCCCAGCATTTT	CASSKTGEVRQPQHF
TRBD2	.	15	TRBJ2-1	TRBV19	TGTGCCAGTAGTAGTGCTAGCGGGCTCTACAATGAGCAGTTCTTC	CASSSASGLYNEQFF
.	.	15	TRBJ2-1	TRBV4-3	TGCGCCAGCAGCCAAGACCGAGACAGCTACAATGAGCAGTTCTTC	CASSQDRDSYNEQFF
TRBD1	.	17	TRBJ1-4	TRBV28	TGTGCCAGCAGTTTAGTGGGCAGGGGGCGGATTAATGAAAAACTGTTTTTT	CASSLVGRGRINEKLFF
.	.	14	TRBJ1-1	TRBV7-2	TGTGCCAGCAGCCCGGACAGACTGAACACTGAAGCTTTCTTT	CASSPDRLNTEAFF
.	.	14	TRBJ1-1	TRBV3-1/TRBV3-2	TGTGCCAGCAGCCAAGAAAGGGAGAGGACTGAAGCTTTCTTT	CASSQERERTEAFF
.	.	12	TRBJ1-2	TRBV28	TGTGCCAGCAGTTTAGGGGGCTTGGGCTACACCTTC	CASSLGGLGYTF
TRBD1	.	16	TRBJ1-4	TRBV28	TGTGCCAGCAAAATGGGGGGCTGGGACAGTAATGAAAAACTGTTTTTT	CASKMGGWDSNEKLFF
.	.	14	TRBJ1-5	TRBV7-2	TGTGCCAGCAGCCCAAGCTCATCCAATCAGCCCCAGCATTTT	CASSPSSSNQPQHF
.	.	15	TRBJ1-1	TRBV6-6	TGTGCCAGCAGTTGGGGCGCGCAGTTGAACACTGAAGCTTTCTTT	CASSWGAQLNTEAFF
TRBD1	.	14	TRBJ2-5	TRBV28	TGTGCCAGCAGGGAACCAGGGGGACAAGAGACCCAGTACTTC	CASREPGGQETQYF
.	.	16	TRBJ1-6	TRBV11-2	TGTGCCAGCAGCTTAGTTGCCGGACAGTATAATTCACCCCTCCACTTT	CASSLVAGQYNSPLHF
TRBD1	.	17	TRBJ2-7	TRBV18	TGTGCCAGCTCACCATCGCGGTCAGGGGACAGGTCCTACGAGCAGTACTTC	CASSPSRSGDRSYEQYF
.	.	15	TRBJ2-1	TRBV28	TGTGCCAGCAGTTTAGTCCTGGGGGGTTACAATGAGCAGTTCTTC	CASSLVLGGYNEQFF
TRBD2	.	16	TRBJ2-5	TRBV5-4	TGTGCCAGCAGCCCTGGACTAGCGGGAGGGTTAGAGACCCAGTACTTC	CASSPGLAGGLETQYF
.	.	18	TRBJ1-1	TRBV6-4	TGTGCCAGCAGTGACCACCCACTACCGGGACTGCCTCTTTCTGAAGCTTTCTTT	CASSDHPLPGLPLSEAFF
TRBD2	.	15	TRBJ2-1	TRBV2	TGTGCCAGCAGTGAAGCTAGCGGGCTTTACAATGAGCAGTTCTTC	CASSEASGLYNEQFF